The 10 T cell receptor beta chains below were found in one sample sequenced in a study of blood T cell repertoires in COVID-19. The assay was immunoSEQ multiplex PCR, and TCRdb's table has in-frame clones only and misses some. The sample lists more than 75,000 clones; under 85% were seen once. Specimen: peripheral blood. The receptors were sampled from a human donor in a cohort sampled during active COVID-19.

This clone was observed a handful of times. Additional DNA sequences in this sample encode the identical CDR3. The gene calls are TRBV5-1 and TRBJ2-1; 9 nucleotides match TRBD2. CDR3 size: 15 residues. In germline, CDR1 is SGHRS, CDR2 YFSETQ. With V trimmed by 2 bases and J by 4 bases, 4 bases remained unmatched. The CDR3 loop is CASSLAGGAYNEQFF. The CDR3 coding sequence is TGCGCCAGCAGCTTAGCGGGGGGCGCATACAATGAGCAGTTCTTC.

The V and J genes are TRBV7-9 and TRBJ2-1; TRBD2 agrees at 12 bases. The CDR3 has 19 residues. J lost 5 bases, V lost 0 bases, and 11 bases had no gene match. Germline loops: CDR1 SEHNR, CDR2 FQNEAQ (reference sequence). The CDR3 nucleotides are TGTGCCAGCAGCTTAGCGCGGCTAGCGGGGGGGATCCGTGACAATGAGCAGTTCTTC. Its translation is CASSLARLAGGIRDNEQFF.

The chain uses TRBV7-9 and TRBJ2-3; the match to TRBD2 covers 10 bases. The CDR3 sequence is 14 residues long. CDR1 and CDR2 from the germline V gene are SEHNR and FQNEAQ (reference sequence). In DNA form, the CDR3 reads TGTGGGACTAGCGGAACAAGTAGCACAGATACGCAGTATTTT. It translates to CGTSGTSSTDTQYF.

The V and J genes are TRBV28 and TRBJ1-5; D possibly corresponds to TRBD1 (6 bases). CDR1 is MDHEN, CDR2 SYDVKM, per germline. The CDR3 has 13 amino acids. V gave up 7 bases and J gave up 11 bases, with 18 bases separating them. The CDR3 DNA reads TGTGCCAGCAATTCTGACAGGTTCGCTGCCCAGCATTTT. It codes for CASNSDRFAAQHF. The complete variable domain, with remaining parts taken from reference TRBV28 and TRBJ1-5, reads DVKVTQSSRYLVKRTGEKVFLECVQDMDHENMFWYRQDPGLGLRLIYFSYDVKMKEKGDIPEGYSVSREKKERFSLILESASTNQTSMYLCASNSDRFAAQHFGDGTRLSIL.

The CDR3 region has the DNA TGTGCCAGCAGGAACAGATACACTGAAGCTTTCTTT. This translates into CASRNRYTEAFF. V usage is TRBV2 and J usage is TRBJ1-1, with unresolved D. The germline gives CDR1 SNHLY, CDR2 FYNNEI. This CDR3 region has 12 residues. The V gene lost 6 bases and the J gene lost 3 bases, with 8 bases spanning the gap.

The V call is TRBV7-9, the J call TRBJ1-1; D is undetermined. Per germline, CDR1 SEHNR and CDR2 FQNEAQ (reference sequence). The CDR3 consists of 14 residues. V was pared by 1 base and J by 0 bases, with 6 bases between. As DNA, the CDR3 is TGTGCCAGCAGCTTAGGAGGTGTGAACACTGAAGCTTTCTTT. Its protein is CASSLGGVNTEAFF. Together with reference TRBV7-9 and TRBJ1-1, the CDR3 gives the full variable domain: DTGVSQNPRHKITKRGQNVTFRCDPISEHNRLYWYRQTLGQGPEFLTYFQNEAQLEKSRLLSDRFSAERPKGSFSTLEIQRTEQGDSAMYLCASSLGGVNTEAFFGQGTRLTVV.

This clone has just a few counts. CDR3 in amino acids: CASSEDEGVGNSPLHF. The DNA for the CDR3 is TGTGCCAGCAGTGAGGATGAGGGGGTCGGGAATTCACCCCTCCACTTT. The genes are TRBV6-1 and TRBJ1-6; tentatively, D is TRBD1 (6 bases). Trimming left V 3 bases short and J 7 bases short, with 16 bases between. CDR3 length: 16 amino acids. Germline CDR1 is MNHNS and CDR2 is SASEGT.

This chain links TRBV5-1 with TRBJ1-1, with 7 positions matching TRBD1. Germline V lookup: CDR1 SGHRS, CDR2 YFSETQ. Trimming cost V 0 bases and J 4 bases; bases outside gene matches: 3. CDR3 length equals 14 residues. The DNA for the CDR3 is TGCGCCAGCAGCTTGGAAACAGGGGCCACTGAAGCTTTCTTT. Translated, it gives CASSLETGATEAFF.

This clone was recorded only once. In DNA form, the CDR3 reads TGTGCCAGCAGCTTGGGACTAGCTACCTACAATGAGCAGTTCTTC. It encodes CASSLGLATYNEQFF. The rearrangement uses TRBV7-3 and TRBJ2-1; TRBD2 matches at 9 bases. This CDR3 is built from 15 residues. Germline lookup yields CDR1 SGHTA and CDR2 FQGTGA. J gave up 2 bases and V 3 bases, and 2 bases lay outside the gene matches.

This clone showed up just once. The chain combines TRBV15 with TRBJ1-3; TRBD1 matches 7 bases. This CDR3 spans 13 amino acids. V was pared by 5 bases and J by 4 bases, with 2 bases of the junction left unmatched. The V gene's germline CDR1 is LNHNV and CDR2 YYDKDF (reference sequence). The CDR3 sequence: CATSLDRGNTIYF. CDR3 coding DNA: TGTGCCACCAGCTTGGACAGGGGAAACACCATATATTTT.